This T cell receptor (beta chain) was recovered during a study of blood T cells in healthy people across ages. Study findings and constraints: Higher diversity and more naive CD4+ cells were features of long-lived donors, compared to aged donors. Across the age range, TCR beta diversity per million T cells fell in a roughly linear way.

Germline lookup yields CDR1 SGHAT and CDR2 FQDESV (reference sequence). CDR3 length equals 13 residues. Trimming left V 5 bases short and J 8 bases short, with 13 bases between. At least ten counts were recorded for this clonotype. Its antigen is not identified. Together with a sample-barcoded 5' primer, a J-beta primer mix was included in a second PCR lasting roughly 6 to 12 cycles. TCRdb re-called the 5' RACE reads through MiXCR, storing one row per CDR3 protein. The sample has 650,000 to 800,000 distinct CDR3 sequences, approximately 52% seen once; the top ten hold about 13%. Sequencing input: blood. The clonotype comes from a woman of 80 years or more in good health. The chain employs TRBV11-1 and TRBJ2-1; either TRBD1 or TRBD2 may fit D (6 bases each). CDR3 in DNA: TGTGCCAGCAGCAGCCTGGGGGGCCATGAGCAGTTCTTC. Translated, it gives CASSSLGGHEQFF.